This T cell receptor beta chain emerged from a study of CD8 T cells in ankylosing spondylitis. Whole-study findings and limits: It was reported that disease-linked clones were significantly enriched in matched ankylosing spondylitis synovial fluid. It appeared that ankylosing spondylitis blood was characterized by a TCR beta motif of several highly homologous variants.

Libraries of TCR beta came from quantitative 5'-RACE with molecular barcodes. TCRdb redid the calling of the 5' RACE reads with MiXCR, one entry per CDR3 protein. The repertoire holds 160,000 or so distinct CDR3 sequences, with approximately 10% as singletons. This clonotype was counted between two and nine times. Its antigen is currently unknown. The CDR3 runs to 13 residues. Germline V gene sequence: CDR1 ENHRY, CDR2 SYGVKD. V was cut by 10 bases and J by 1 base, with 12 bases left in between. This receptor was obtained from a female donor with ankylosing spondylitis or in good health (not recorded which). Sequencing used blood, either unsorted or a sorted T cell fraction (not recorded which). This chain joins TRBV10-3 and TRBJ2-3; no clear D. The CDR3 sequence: CATLGGRTDTQYF. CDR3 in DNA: TGTGCCACCCTCGGCGGTCGCACAGATACGCAGTATTTT.